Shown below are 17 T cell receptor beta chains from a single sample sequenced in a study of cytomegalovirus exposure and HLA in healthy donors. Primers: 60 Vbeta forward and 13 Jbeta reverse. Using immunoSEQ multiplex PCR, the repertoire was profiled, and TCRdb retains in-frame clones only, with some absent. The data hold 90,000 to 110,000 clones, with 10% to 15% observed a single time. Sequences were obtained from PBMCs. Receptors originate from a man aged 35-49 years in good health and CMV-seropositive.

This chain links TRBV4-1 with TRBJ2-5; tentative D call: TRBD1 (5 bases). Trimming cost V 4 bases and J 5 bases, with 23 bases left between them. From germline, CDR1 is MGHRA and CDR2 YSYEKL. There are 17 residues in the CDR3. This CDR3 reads CASSPHPTTQGRETQYF. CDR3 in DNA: TGCGCCAGCAGCCCTCACCCAACCACTCAGGGTAGGGAGACCCAGTACTTC.

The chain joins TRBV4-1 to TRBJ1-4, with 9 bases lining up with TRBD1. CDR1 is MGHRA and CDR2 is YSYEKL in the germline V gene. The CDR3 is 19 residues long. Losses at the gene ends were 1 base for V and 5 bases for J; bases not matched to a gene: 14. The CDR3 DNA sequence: TGCGCCAGCAGCCAAGTTCGGACAGGGGCGCAAATTTTCAATGAAAAACTGTTTTTT. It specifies CASSQVRTGAQIFNEKLFF.

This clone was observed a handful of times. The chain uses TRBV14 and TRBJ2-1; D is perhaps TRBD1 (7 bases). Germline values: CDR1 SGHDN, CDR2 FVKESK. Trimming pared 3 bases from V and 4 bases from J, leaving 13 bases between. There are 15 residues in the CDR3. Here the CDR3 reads CASSHFSGGYNEQFF. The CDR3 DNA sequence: TGTGCCAGCAGCCATTTTTCAGGGGGGTACAATGAGCAGTTCTTC.

The DNA for the CDR3 is TGTGCCAGCAGCTTGGGGGCCTCGAACACCGGGGAGCTGTTTTTT. This sequence encodes CASSLGASNTGELFF. The rearrangement joins TRBV5-8 to TRBJ2-2; D gene uncertain. The CDR3 is made up of 15 amino acids. Trimming stripped 0 bases from V and 0 bases from J, with 6 bases between. Germline V gives CDR1 SGHTS, CDR2 YDEGEE.

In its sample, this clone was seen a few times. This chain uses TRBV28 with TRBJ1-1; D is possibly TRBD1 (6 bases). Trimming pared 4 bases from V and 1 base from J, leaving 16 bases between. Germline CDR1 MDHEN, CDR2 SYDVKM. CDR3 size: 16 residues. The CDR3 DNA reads TGTGCCAGCAGTTCTCCGTATCCGGGACAGAACACTGAAGCTTTCTTT. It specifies CASSSPYPGQNTEAFF.

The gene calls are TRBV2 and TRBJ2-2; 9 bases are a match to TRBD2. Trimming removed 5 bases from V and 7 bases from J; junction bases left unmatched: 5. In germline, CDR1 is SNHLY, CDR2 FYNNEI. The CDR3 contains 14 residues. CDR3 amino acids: CASSKRGDGGELFF. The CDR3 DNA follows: TGTGCCAGCAGTAAGCGGGGGGATGGCGGGGAGCTGTTTTTT. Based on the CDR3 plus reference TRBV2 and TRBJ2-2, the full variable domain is EPEVTQTPSHQVTQMGQEVILRCVPISNHLYFYWYRQILGQKVEFLVSFYNNEISEKSEIFDDQFSVERPDGSNFTLKIRSTKLEDSAMYFCASSKRGDGGELFFGEGSRLTVL.

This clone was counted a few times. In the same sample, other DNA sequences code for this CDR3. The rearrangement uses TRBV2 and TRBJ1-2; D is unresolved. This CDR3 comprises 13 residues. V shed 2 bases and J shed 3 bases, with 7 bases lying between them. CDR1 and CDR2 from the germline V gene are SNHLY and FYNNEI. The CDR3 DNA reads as TGTGCCAGCAGTGAAACGGGGTACTATGGCTACACCTTC. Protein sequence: CASSETGYYGYTF.

CDR3 sequence: CASSLGQGNSYEQYF. CDR3 DNA sequence: TGTGCCAGCAGCTTAGGACAGGGGAACTCCTACGAGCAGTACTTC. This rearrangement joins TRBV11-2 to TRBJ2-7, with 8 bases lining up with TRBD1. The CDR3 runs 15 residues. Losses at the gene ends were 1 base for V and 0 bases for J; bases not matched to a gene: 2. Germline V lookup: CDR1 SGHAT, CDR2 FQNNGV.

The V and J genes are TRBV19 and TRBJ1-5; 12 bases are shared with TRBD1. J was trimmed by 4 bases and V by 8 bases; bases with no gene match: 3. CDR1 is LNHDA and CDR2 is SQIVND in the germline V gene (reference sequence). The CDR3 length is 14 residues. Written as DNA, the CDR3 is TGTGCCAGTCGGGACAGGGGGCTAAATCAGCCCCAGCATTTT. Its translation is CASRDRGLNQPQHF.

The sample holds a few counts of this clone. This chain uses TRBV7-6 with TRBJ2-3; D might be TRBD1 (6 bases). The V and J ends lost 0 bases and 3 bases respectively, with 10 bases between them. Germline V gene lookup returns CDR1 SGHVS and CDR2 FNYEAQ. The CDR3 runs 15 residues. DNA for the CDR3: TGTGCCAGCAGCTTAGCGCCAGGGGAGACAGATACGCAGTATTTT. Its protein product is CASSLAPGETDTQYF. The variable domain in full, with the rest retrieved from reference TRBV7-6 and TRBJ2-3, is GAGVSQSPRYKVTKRGQDVALRCDPISGHVSLYWYRQALGQGPEFLTYFNYEAQQDKSGLPNDRFSAERPEGSISTLTIQRTEQRDSAMYRCASSLAPGETDTQYFGPGTRLTVL.

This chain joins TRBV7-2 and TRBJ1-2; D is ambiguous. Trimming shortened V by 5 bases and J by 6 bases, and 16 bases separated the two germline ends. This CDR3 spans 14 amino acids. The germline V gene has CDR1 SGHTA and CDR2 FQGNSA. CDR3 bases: TGTGCCAGCAGCCTCGCCCGGGATCCTAATGGCTACACCTTC. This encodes CASSLARDPNGYTF. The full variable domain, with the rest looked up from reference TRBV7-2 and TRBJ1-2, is GAGVSQSPSNKVTEKGKDVELRCDPISGHTALYWYRQSLGQGLEFLIYFQGNSAPDKSGLPSDRFSAERTGGSVSTLTIQRTQQEDSAVYLCASSLARDPNGYTFGSGTRLTVV.

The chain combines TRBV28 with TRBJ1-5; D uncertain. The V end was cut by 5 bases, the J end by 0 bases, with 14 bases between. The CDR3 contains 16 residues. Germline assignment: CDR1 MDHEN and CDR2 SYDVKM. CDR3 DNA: TGTGCCAGCAGTCTCGGGGAAGGGTATAGCAATCAGCCCCAGCATTTT. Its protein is CASSLGEGYSNQPQHF.

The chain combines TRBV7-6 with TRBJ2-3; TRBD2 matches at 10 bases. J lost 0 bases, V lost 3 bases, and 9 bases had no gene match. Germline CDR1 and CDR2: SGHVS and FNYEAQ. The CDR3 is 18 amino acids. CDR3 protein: CASSFNPPTSGSTDTQYF. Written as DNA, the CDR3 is TGTGCCAGCAGCTTCAACCCCCCGACTAGCGGGAGCACAGATACGCAGTATTTT.

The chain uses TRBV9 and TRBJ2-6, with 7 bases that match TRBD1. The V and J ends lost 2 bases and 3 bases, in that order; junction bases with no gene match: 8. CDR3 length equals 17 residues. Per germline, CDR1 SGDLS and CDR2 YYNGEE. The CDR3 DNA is TGTGCCAGCAGCGTTGGGTCAGGGGGTCTTGGGGCCAACGTCCTGACTTTC. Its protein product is CASSVGSGGLGANVLTF.

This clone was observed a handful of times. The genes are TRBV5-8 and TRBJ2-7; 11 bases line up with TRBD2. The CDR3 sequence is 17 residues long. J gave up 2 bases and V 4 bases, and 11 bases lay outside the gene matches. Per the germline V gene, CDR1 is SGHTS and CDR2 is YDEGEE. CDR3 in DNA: TGTGCCAGCAGCCTTGCACCGGGACTAGCGGCCACCTACGAGCAGTACTTC. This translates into CASSLAPGLAATYEQYF.

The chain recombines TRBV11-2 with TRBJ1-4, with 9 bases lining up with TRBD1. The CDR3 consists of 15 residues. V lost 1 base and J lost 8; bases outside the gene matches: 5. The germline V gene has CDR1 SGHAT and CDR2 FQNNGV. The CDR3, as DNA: TGTGCCAGCAGCTTAGTGACAGGGGGGCGAGAAAAACTGTTTTTT. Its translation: CASSLVTGGREKLFF.

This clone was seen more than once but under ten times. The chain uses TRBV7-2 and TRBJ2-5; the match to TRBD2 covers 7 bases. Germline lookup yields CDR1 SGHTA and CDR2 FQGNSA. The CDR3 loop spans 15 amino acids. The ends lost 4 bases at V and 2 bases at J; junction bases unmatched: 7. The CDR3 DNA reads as TGTGCCAGCAGCTCCTCTTACGGGAGGCAAGAGACCCAGTACTTC. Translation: CASSSSYGRQETQYF.